The 12 T cell receptor beta chains in this list originate from one sample, sequenced in a study of T-cell memory formation after mild COVID-19. Each CDR3 protein gets one entry after TCRdb re-called the 5' RACE reads with MiXCR. The table shows 350,000 to 450,000 distinct CDR3 sequences, with more than 20% occurring only once. The sample comprised PBMCs or a T cell subset sorted from them (not recorded which). The receptor set was obtained from an adult woman who had mild COVID-19 (a few samples of this study predate the infection). Cell type and time point are not known.

This clonotype was recorded a few times. This chain links TRBV7-6 with TRBJ1-2; maybe TRBD1 (6 bases). V dropped 1 base and J dropped 1 base, with 10 bases sitting between them. This CDR3 is built from 15 residues. Germline CDR1 and CDR2: SGHVS and FNYEAQ. DNA of the CDR3: TGTGCCAGCAGCTTAGTCGCAGGGGTTAACTATGGCTACACCTTC. As protein: CASSLVAGVNYGYTF.

V gene TRBV6-4 combines with J gene TRBJ2-7; 7 bases are shared with TRBD1. The CDR3 totals 17 residues. Germline-derived CDR1 and CDR2 are MRHNA and SNTAGT. V dropped 3 bases and J dropped 0; count of bases not matched to a gene: 11. The DNA of the CDR3 is TGTGCCAGCAGTGATTCCCCATCGGACAGGTTCTCCTACGAGCAGTACTTC. Its protein product is CASSDSPSDRFSYEQYF.

The chain combines TRBV27 with TRBJ2-1; 9 bases map to TRBD2. This CDR3 comprises 15 residues. Germline values: CDR1 MNHEY, CDR2 SMNVEV (reference sequence). The V gene end was trimmed by 5 bases and the J gene end by 5 bases; junction bases not matched to a gene: 7. CDR3 DNA: TGTGCCAGCAGTCCTACGACTAGCGGAGACAATGAGCAGTTCTTC. It is translated as CASSPTTSGDNEQFF.

This clonotype was observed a few times. The chain combines TRBV4-1 with TRBJ1-1; D ambiguous. The germline V gene encodes CDR1 MGHRA and CDR2 YSYEKL. V dropped 0 bases and J dropped 5 bases, with 13 bases sitting between them. The length of the CDR3 is 15 residues. The CDR3 protein is CASSQDTDQRTEAFF. The CDR3 coding sequence is TGCGCCAGCAGCCAAGACACCGATCAACGGACTGAAGCTTTCTTT.

The J gene is TRBJ2-1, the V gene TRBV5-1; possibly TRBD1 for D (7 bases). V shed 0 bases and J shed 15 bases, with 16 bases lying between them. Per germline, CDR1 SGHRS and CDR2 YFSETQ. This CDR3 has 13 residues. CDR3 protein: CASSLGAGGNLFF. CDR3 nucleotides: TGCGCCAGCAGCTTGGGGGCAGGGGGGAATTTGTTCTTC.

The V gene is TRBV4-3, the J gene TRBJ2-7; D remains unclear. The V end lost 0 bases, the J end lost 6 bases, and 15 bases lay between the germline ends. CDR1 is LGHNA, CDR2 YSLEER, per germline. The length of the CDR3 is 15 residues. This chain's CDR3 is CASSQDRQGWGEQYF. CDR3 nucleotide sequence: TGCGCCAGCAGCCAAGACCGCCAAGGTTGGGGCGAGCAGTACTTC.

CDR3 loop: CASSHADRDNSPLHF. DNA for the CDR3: TGCGCCAGCAGCCACGCCGACAGGGATAATTCACCCCTCCACTTT. This chain uses TRBV4-1 with TRBJ1-6; 7 nucleotides line up with TRBD1. V trimming: 3 bases; J trimming: 5 bases; junction bases outside the gene matches: 4. The CDR3 length is 15 residues. Germline CDR1 is MGHRA and CDR2 is YSYEKL.

The chain employs TRBV20-1 and TRBJ2-7; 7 nucleotides line up with TRBD2. V lost 6 bases to trimming and J lost 2 bases; unmatched junction nucleotides: 22. This CDR3 comprises 18 residues. Germline values: CDR1 DFQATT, CDR2 SNEGSKA (reference sequence). The DNA of the CDR3 is TGCAGTGCACTAGAGATAGAGGCGGGAGAGTTGTATGCCTACGAGCAGTACTTC. Translated: CSALEIEAGELYAYEQYF.

The chain links TRBV12-3 or TRBV12-4 to TRBJ2-1; 10 bases align to TRBD2. Trimming took 8 bases from V and 7 from J; bases not matched to a gene: 5. The CDR3 loop spans 13 amino acids. CDR3 loop: CASFTSGTNEQFF. The CDR3 DNA follows: TGTGCCAGCTTCACTAGCGGGACAAATGAGCAGTTCTTC.

V usage is TRBV3-1 and J usage is TRBJ2-7; 7 positions match TRBD1. There are 15 residues in the CDR3. Trimming removed 4 bases from V and 4 bases from J; junction bases left unmatched: 10. Germline V CDR1 and CDR2: LGHDT, YNNKEL (reference sequence). CDR3 residues: CASSPFLGTAYEQYF. The CDR3, as DNA: TGTGCCAGCAGCCCATTTTTGGGGACAGCATACGAGCAGTACTTC.

This clonotype was counted only a few times. V and J are TRBV29-1 and TRBJ2-7; D not certain. The CDR3 consists of 15 residues. Per the germline V gene, CDR1 is SQVTM and CDR2 is ANQGSEA. V was cut by 3 bases and J by 3 bases, with 18 bases left in between. The CDR3 is CSVDGLGTPGYEQYF. CDR3 nucleotide sequence: TGCAGCGTTGATGGATTGGGCACTCCTGGCTACGAGCAGTACTTC.

The chain is built from TRBV5-1 and TRBJ2-7, with D maybe TRBD2 (6 bases). This CDR3 has 16 amino acids. The germline CDR1 and CDR2 sequences are SGHRS and YFSETQ. V was trimmed by 0 bases and J by 0 bases, leaving 13 bases between them. The CDR3 bases are TGCGCCAGCAGCTTGGGAGTGGTAGCGGACTCCTACGAGCAGTACTTC. Its translation is CASSLGVVADSYEQYF.